The source of this T cell receptor beta chain is a study of shared clonotypes between healthy human individuals. Overall study context: Three plates each covered CD4 naive and memory; CD8 naive two, CD8 memory one.

Study-wide points: Few donors limited the genetic and exposure-history diversity represented. Generally, naive subsets came out with larger estimated richness than memory subsets.

Details on this clone: What it recognizes is unknown.

Profiling relied on immunoSEQ multiplex PCR, and the TCRdb table lists in-frame clones only, not all of them. The data show about 2.4 million clones, with under 95% seen just once and around 0.37% held by the top ten. The V gene lost 4 bases and the J gene lost 4 bases, with 16 bases spanning the gap. This CDR3 comprises 15 residues. CDR1 is KGHSH and CDR2 is LQKENI in the germline V gene. The TCR was taken from a man aged 18-30 years in good health. Some clones in this sample may be carry-over from other donors' samples. This chain connects TRBV18 to TRBJ1-2, with a tentative D call TRBD1 (5 bases). Sequencing was carried out using naive CD4+ T cells from PBMCs. The subset denotes: CD45RA+ positively selected. The CDR3 DNA reads as TGTGCCAGCTCACTACCGGGGGGTTCGGGCTATGGCTACACCTTC. The encoded protein is CASSLPGGSGYGYTF.